This T cell receptor beta chain stems from a study of blood T cell repertoires in COVID-19. For the study at large: The United States, Italy and Spain provided the acute and convalescent COVID-19 samples. Sources were T cells, B-cell-depleted T cells, or PBMCs; the material itself was cDNA or gDNA.

The repertoire was sequenced with immunoSEQ multiplex PCR; TCRdb's copy has only in-frame clones and lacks some. The sample lists 250,000 to 300,000 clones, roughly nine tenths seen once, with 0.95% to 1.5% in the top ten. This clone was recorded once. The length of the CDR3 is 16 residues. Germline CDR1 WNHNN, CDR2 SYGVQD (reference sequence). V was clipped by 0 bases and J by 3 bases, with 15 bases between them. This receptor was obtained from a human donor in a cohort exposed to, infected with or recovered from COVID-19 (not recorded which). The donor label of this sample is uncertain. Sequenced input: PBMCs or T cells enriched from blood (not recorded which). The chain joins TRBV10-1 to TRBJ2-7; D may be TRBD1 (5 bases). The CDR3 nucleotides are TGCGCCAGCAGTGAGTCGGTCAGGGATCCGCACTACGAGCAGTACTTC. This codes for CASSESVRDPHYEQYF.